The 26 T cell receptor beta chains presented below share a single source sample, sequenced in a study of blood T cell repertoires in COVID-19. Sequenced by immunoSEQ multiplex PCR; TCRdb stores in-frame clones only, minus some. Of more than 200,000 clones in the sample, approximately 78% were seen once. Material for sequencing was peripheral blood. Receptors were obtained from a woman older than 75 with COVID-19, enrolled during active disease.

The J gene is TRBJ2-1, the V gene TRBV11-2; D is perhaps TRBD1 (6 bases). Germline CDR1 SGHAT, CDR2 FQNNGV. CDR3 length: 13 residues. Trimming shortened V by 4 bases and J by 9 bases, and 13 bases separated the two germline ends. CDR3: CASSSRDTGEQFF. The DNA for the CDR3 is TGTGCCAGCAGCTCACGGGACACTGGTGAGCAGTTCTTC.

This clone appeared once. The chain uses TRBV18 and TRBJ2-7, with 8 bases identical to TRBD2. CDR1 and CDR2 from the germline V gene are KGHSH and LQKENI. The CDR3 spans 13 residues. The V gene end was trimmed by 5 bases and the J gene end by 6 bases; junction bases not matched to a gene: 6. The DNA for the CDR3 is TGTGCCAGCTCAGCCGGGACTAGTGGCGAGCAGTACTTC. Its translation is CASSAGTSGEQYF.

The chain couples TRBV27 to TRBJ2-1, with TRBD1 matching 9 bases. Germline values: CDR1 MNHEY, CDR2 SMNVEV (reference sequence). This CDR3 spans 14 amino acids. After removal of 3 bases from V and 12 bases from J, the junction contained 9 bases not matched to a gene. CDR3 residues: CASSLGQGRAGQFF. The DNA of the CDR3 is TGTGCCAGCAGTTTGGGACAGGGCAGGGCGGGGCAGTTCTTC.

This clone was detected many times. The same CDR3 can be traced to other DNA sequences in this sample. V and J are TRBV9 and TRBJ1-2; 8 nucleotides match TRBD1. The CDR3 sequence is 13 residues long. V was clipped by 0 bases and J by 8 bases; unmatched bases: 3. The V gene's germline CDR1 is SGDLS and CDR2 YYNGEE. The chain's CDR3 is CASSVAGGRGYTF. In DNA form, the CDR3 reads TGTGCCAGCAGCGTAGCAGGGGGCAGAGGCTACACCTTC.

This clone was picked up one time. The chain has TRBV6-4 and TRBJ2-7; tentative D call: TRBD1 (6 bases). Germline V gene sequence: CDR1 MRHNA, CDR2 SNTAGT. The CDR3 runs 14 residues. The V gene lost 5 bases and the J gene lost 0 bases, with 11 bases spanning the gap. For the CDR3, the DNA is TGTGCCAGCAGTTCGGACAGCAGCTCCTACGAGCAGTACTTC. Amino acids: CASSSDSSSYEQYF.

The chain joins TRBV4-2 to TRBJ1-5, with TRBD1 matching over 7 bases. The CDR3 extends over 14 amino acids. Germline CDR1 and CDR2: LGHNA and YNFKEQ. The J segment lost 9 bases and the V segment lost 4 bases, leaving 9 bases of the junction unmatched. The DNA of the CDR3 is TGTGCCAGCAGCCCGGACAGGTCAAGACGGCCCCAGCATTTT. This sequence encodes CASSPDRSRRPQHF.

This clone is a singleton in its sample. The chain carries TRBV5-1 and TRBJ1-2; 7 bases fit TRBD1. Germline V gene data show CDR1 as SGHRS and CDR2 as YFSETQ. With V trimmed by 2 bases and J by 3 bases, 4 bases remained unmatched. CDR3 length: 14 residues. The CDR3 region is CASSLTGEHYGYTF. DNA of the CDR3: TGCGCCAGCAGCTTAACAGGGGAACACTATGGCTACACCTTC.

The gene calls are TRBV7-8 and TRBJ1-1; 8 nucleotides align to TRBD1. The CDR3 spans 18 residues. Germline values: CDR1 SGHVS, CDR2 FQNEAQ. J was trimmed by 1 base and V by 5 bases; bases with no gene match: 15. The CDR3 protein is CASSLRGPGGLGNTEAFF. The CDR3 DNA reads as TGTGCCAGCAGCCTAAGAGGGCCAGGGGGCTTGGGGAACACTGAAGCTTTCTTT.

J is TRBJ2-5 and V is TRBV3-1 (or the pseudogene TRBV3-2); TRBD2 agrees at 10 bases. Losses at the gene ends were 6 bases for V and 4 bases for J; bases not matched to a gene: 5. There are 14 residues in the CDR3. CDR1 and CDR2 (germline): LGHDT, YNNKEL (reference sequence). The CDR3 loop is CASRPLAGAETQYF. The CDR3 coding sequence is TGTGCCAGCAGACCTCTAGCGGGAGCAGAGACCCAGTACTTC.

V and J are TRBV5-1 and TRBJ1-2; D perhaps matches TRBD1 (6 bases). Germline V gene lookup returns CDR1 SGHRS and CDR2 YFSETQ. Trimming shortened V by 3 bases and J by 7 bases, and 19 bases separated the two germline ends. The CDR3 is 15 amino acids. CDR3 DNA sequence: TGCGCCAGCAGCTCTACCGGGACAAGTAACGTTGGCTACACCTTC. Translating it yields CASSSTGTSNVGYTF.

The rearrangement uses TRBV7-3 and TRBJ2-1; D is uncertain. The CDR3 has 11 amino acids. CDR1 and CDR2 (germline): SGHTA, FQGTGA. Trimming shortened V by 4 bases and J by 7 bases, and 5 bases separated the two germline ends. CDR3 sequence: CASSSSNEQFF. The DNA of the CDR3 is TGTGCCAGCAGCTCATCAAATGAGCAGTTCTTC.

The CDR3 DNA is TGTGCCAGCAGCCAGCAGATGAACACTGAAGCTTTCTTT. It is translated as CASSQQMNTEAFF. V and J are TRBV3-1 (or the pseudogene TRBV3-2) and TRBJ1-1; no definite D call. V gave up 3 bases and J gave up 0 bases, with 5 bases separating them. Germline CDR1 and CDR2: LGHDT and YNNKEL (reference sequence). This CDR3 spans 13 amino acids.

The CDR3 is CASSSFRAGERDYGYTF. The CDR3 coding sequence is TGTGCCAGCAGCTCCTTTCGGGCCGGGGAACGAGACTATGGCTACACCTTC. This sequence joins TRBV11-2 and TRBJ1-2; D remains ambiguous. CDR3 length: 17 amino acids. V dropped 4 bases and J dropped 3 bases, with 21 bases sitting between them. CDR1 and CDR2 from the germline V gene are SGHAT and FQNNGV.

The chain couples TRBV2 to TRBJ1-2; 7 nucleotides agree with TRBD1. The CDR3 extends over 14 amino acids. Per germline, CDR1 SNHLY and CDR2 FYNNEI. V shed 6 bases and J 2 bases; nucleotides not matched to a gene: 6. CDR3 in DNA: TGTGCCAGCAGCCGGGGACAGTCAAACTATGGCTACACCTTC. Its protein product is CASSRGQSNYGYTF.

The V and J genes are TRBV30 and TRBJ1-3, with unresolved D. Trimming cost V 4 bases and J 0 bases, with 10 bases left between them. The CDR3 length is 14 residues. Germline values: CDR1 GTSNPN, CDR2 SVGIG (reference sequence). CDR3 residues: CAWTQAGSGNTIYF. The CDR3 DNA follows: TGTGCCTGGACCCAGGCGGGCTCTGGAAACACCATATATTTT.

CDR3: CASRPPGQGASGYTF. CDR3 nucleotide sequence: TGTGCCAGCAGACCTCCGGGACAGGGGGCGAGTGGCTACACCTTC. The chain has TRBV6-2 or TRBV6-3 and TRBJ1-2; 12 positions agree with TRBD1. The CDR3 length is 15 residues. The junction had 9 bases not matched to a gene; V was cut back by 6 bases and J by 7 bases. Per germline, CDR1 MNHEY and CDR2 SVGEGT.

The rearrangement uses TRBV5-1 and TRBJ1-3, with 8 positions matching TRBD1. This CDR3 contains 16 residues. J was trimmed by 0 bases and V by 4 bases; bases with no gene match: 6. Germline-derived CDR1 and CDR2 are SGHRS and YFSETQ. CDR3 nucleotide sequence: TGCGCCAGCAGCCCGCAGGGGGCTGCCTCTGGAAACACCATATATTTT. Translation: CASSPQGAASGNTIYF.

This clone was seen a few times. The CDR3 region has the DNA TGTGCCAGCAGCTTGACACAAAACACTGAAGCTTTCTTT. Protein: CASSLTQNTEAFF. The chain joins TRBV5-4 to TRBJ1-1, with D unclear. Germline CDR1 and CDR2: SGHNT and YYREEE (reference sequence). CDR3 length: 13 residues. Trimming removed 1 base from V and 2 bases from J, with 6 bases in between.

This clone occurred a few times. This chain joins TRBV5-4 and TRBJ1-4; 8 nucleotides match TRBD1. The CDR3 extends over 17 amino acids. CDR1 is SGHNT and CDR2 is YYREEE in the germline V gene (reference sequence). J gave up 0 bases and V 4 bases, and 8 bases lay outside the gene matches. CDR3 coding DNA: TGTGCCAGCAGCACCCGACAGGGGCGCGCAACTAATGAAAAACTGTTTTTT. Translating it yields CASSTRQGRATNEKLFF.

J is TRBJ1-3 and V is TRBV6-5; D is undetermined. The V gene lost 7 bases and the J gene lost 0 bases, with 13 bases spanning the gap. CDR3 length: 15 amino acids. In germline, CDR1 is MNHEY, CDR2 SVGAGI. This chain's CDR3 is CASMPPGDSGNTIYF. As DNA, the CDR3 is TGTGCCAGCATGCCCCCCGGAGACTCTGGAAACACCATATATTTT.

This clone was found once. This chain joins TRBV5-1 and TRBJ1-1; unclear D gene. The V end was cut by 0 bases, the J end by 11 bases, with 17 bases between. Germline V gene sequence: CDR1 SGHRS, CDR2 YFSETQ. This CDR3 region has 14 residues. CDR3 coding DNA: TGCGCCAGCAGCTTGGAAGGGTCAAGCTCGGGGGCTTTCTTT. Amino acid sequence: CASSLEGSSSGAFF. Looking up the rest from reference TRBV5-1 and TRBJ1-1 gives the full variable domain: KAGVTQTPRYLIKTRGQQVTLSCSPISGHRSVSWYQQTPGQGLQFLFEYFSETQRNKGNFPGRFSGRQFSNSRSEMNVSTLELGDSALYLCASSLEGSSSGAFFGQGTRLTVV.

The chain combines TRBV6-1 with TRBJ1-5, with D unresolved. The V end lost 2 bases, the J end lost 7 bases, and 18 bases lay between the germline ends. The germline gives CDR1 MNHNS, CDR2 SASEGT. The CDR3 spans 16 residues. The CDR3 DNA reads TGTGCCAGCAGTGAAATCCTAGGAGAGCTTAGACAGCCCCAGCATTTT. This encodes CASSEILGELRQPQHF.

The chain uses TRBV5-4 and TRBJ2-1, with 13 bases that match TRBD2. The V gene end was trimmed by 4 bases and the J gene end by 7 bases; junction bases not matched to a gene: 5. The CDR3 runs 15 residues. Germline V lookup: CDR1 SGHNT, CDR2 YYREEE (reference sequence). The CDR3, as DNA: TGTGCCAGCAGCCCGGGACTAGCGGGGACGAATGAGCAGTTCTTC. It specifies CASSPGLAGTNEQFF.

Concerning this clone itself: Distinct nucleotide sequences in the sample also encode this CDR3. The V and J genes are TRBV18 and TRBJ1-2, with D unresolved. The CDR3 extends over 13 amino acids. With 3 bases removed from V and 2 bases from J, the gap between germline ends came to 7 bases. Germline-derived CDR1 and CDR2 are KGHSH and LQKENI. For the CDR3, the DNA is TGTGCCAGCTCACCCGGGTCGAACTATGGCTACACCTTC. Translated, it gives CASSPGSNYGYTF.

This chain links TRBV30 with TRBJ1-1; maybe TRBD1 (5 bases). V lost 2 bases and J lost 4, with 17 bases in between. Germline CDR1 is GTSNPN and CDR2 is SVGIG (reference sequence). This CDR3 is built from 15 residues. CDR3 nucleotides: TGTGCCTGGAGTAGGGGCCAGGTCAGTGGCACTGAAGCTTTCTTT. It is translated as CAWSRGQVSGTEAFF. The full variable domain, in which reference TRBV30 and TRBJ1-1 provide the parts outside the CDR3, is SQTIHQWPATLVQPVGSPLSLECTVEGTSNPNLYWYRQAAGRGLQLLFYSVGIGQISSEVPQNLSASRPQDRQFILSSKKLLLSDSGFYLCAWSRGQVSGTEAFFGQGTRLTVV.

The genes are TRBV6-5 and TRBJ1-2, with 10 bases fitting TRBD1. Germline V CDR1 and CDR2: MNHEY, SVGAGI. This CDR3 is 15 amino acids long. V gave up 2 bases and J gave up 7 bases; unmatched junction bases: 7. CDR3 nucleotide sequence: TGTGCCAGCAGTTACAACCCGGGACAGGGGTCTGGCTACACCTTC. It encodes CASSYNPGQGSGYTF.